This record looks at one TCR beta chain sequence and its context. Its target is not known. The sample carries other DNA sequences with the same CDR3. The germline V gene encodes CDR1 SGHRS and CDR2 YFSETQ. V shed 0 bases and J 5 bases; nucleotides not matched to a gene: 9. The CDR3 is 17 amino acids. This sample is drawn from a study of cytomegalovirus exposure and HLA in healthy donors. Findings and caveats of the study: A later analysis showed HLA-associated TCR beta chains outstripping equally common others in clonal expansion. Later work found most CMV-associated TCR beta chains apparently HLA-restricted.

A multiplex PCR was run with 60 Vbeta primers and 13 Jbeta primers. Produced via immunoSEQ multiplex PCR; TCRdb's table is partial and in-frame only. The table lists about 200,000 clones, 80% to 90% of them singletons. The chain recombines TRBV5-1 with TRBJ2-2; 8 nucleotides align to TRBD1. The specimen was PBMCs. The origin of this receptor is a woman in her twenties or thirties in good health and CMV-seronegative. The CDR3 region is CASSLAPRDRRTGELFF. In DNA form, the CDR3 reads TGCGCCAGCAGCTTGGCGCCTCGGGACAGGAGAACCGGGGAGCTGTTTTTT.